These 28 T cell receptor beta chains were all obtained from the same sample, sequenced in a study of shared clonotypes between healthy human individuals. Sequencing was performed with immunoSEQ multiplex PCR; in TCRdb, only in-frame clones are kept and a portion is missing. The repertoire has some 2.3 million clones, 80% to 95% of them found once; the top ten carry under 0.45%. The sequencing sample was made of naive CD4+ T cells from PBMCs. Specified subset: CD45RA+ positively selected. All receptors come from a man younger than 35 in good health. Some clones in this sample may be carry-over from other donors' samples.

This chain links TRBV5-8 with TRBJ1-2; 8 bases line up with TRBD1. The trim removed 4 bases at V and 5 bases at J, leaving 10 bases unmatched. Germline V gene sequence: CDR1 SGHTS, CDR2 YDEGEE. This CDR3 region has 15 residues. The CDR3 DNA reads TGTGCCAGCAGCGAAAGGACAGGGCTTCGTTATGGCTACACCTTC. This sequence encodes CASSERTGLRYGYTF.

On this clone: Other DNA sequences in this specimen translate into the identical CDR3. The gene calls are TRBV5-4 and TRBJ1-5; D remains ambiguous. Germline CDR1 SGHNT, CDR2 YYREEE (reference sequence). V lost 0 bases to trimming and J lost 4 bases, with 8 bases between them. CDR3 length: 14 amino acids. The CDR3 DNA reads TGTGCCAGCAGCTTGGCTGGAGGGAATCAGCCCCAGCATTTT. Residues: CASSLAGGNQPQHF.

The chain combines TRBV4-2 with TRBJ2-6, with D perhaps matching TRBD1 or TRBD2 (5 bases each). V was shortened by 5 bases and J by 0 bases, with 17 bases between the two germline ends. This CDR3 has 18 residues. Germline lookup yields CDR1 LGHNA and CDR2 YNFKEQ. In nucleotides, the CDR3 is TGTGCCAGCAGCTCCGGGACGAAAAGCCCCTCTGGGGCCAACGTCCTGACTTTC. Translating it yields CASSSGTKSPSGANVLTF.

This clone is a singleton in its sample. One junction end disagrees with the germline gene, perhaps due to a read error. The CDR3 loop reads CASSYGQADQNYEQHF. DNA of the CDR3: TGTGCCAGCAGTTACGGCCAGGCGGACCAAAACTACGAGCAGCACTTC. This rearrangement joins TRBV6-6 to TRBJ2-7, with D hard to call. The CDR3 is 16 residues long. Germline CDR1 MNHNY, CDR2 SVGAGI (reference sequence).

Only one count was recorded for this clone. This chain links TRBV19 with TRBJ1-4; tentatively, D is TRBD1 (5 bases). This CDR3 is built from 16 residues. Trimming shortened V by 5 bases and J by 8 bases, and 21 bases separated the two germline ends. Germline assignment: CDR1 LNHDA and CDR2 SQIVND (reference sequence). The CDR3, as DNA: TGTGCCAGTAGTGCGCGGGACGGCTTTGTGGAGGAAAAACTGTTTTTT. Its protein product is CASSARDGFVEEKLFF.

The genes are TRBV6-5 and TRBJ1-2; perhaps TRBD1 as D (6 bases). Germline CDR1 reads MNHEY; CDR2 reads SVGAGI. The CDR3 consists of 15 residues. Trimming left V 6 bases short and J 4 bases short, with 18 bases between. The CDR3 loop reads CASSPHRQDSYGYTF. CDR3 in DNA: TGTGCCAGCAGCCCGCACCGACAGGACTCCTATGGCTACACCTTC.

The DNA of the CDR3 is TGTGCCAGCAGCCCCATGAGCGGGAGGGCTCGCACAGATACGCAGTATTTT. It specifies CASSPMSGRARTDTQYF. V and J are TRBV7-2 and TRBJ2-3; the match to TRBD2 covers 10 bases. Germline values: CDR1 SGHTA, CDR2 FQGNSA. Unmatched junction bases numbered 9, after V lost 5 bases and J lost 1 base. This CDR3 is 17 amino acids long.

J is TRBJ1-2 and V is TRBV4-1, with TRBD1 matching over 8 bases. The CDR3 is 16 residues long. Germline CDR1 MGHRA, CDR2 YSYEKL. V lost 2 bases to trimming and J lost 4 bases; unmatched junction nucleotides: 9. Here the CDR3 reads CASSQRGRTGLYGYTF. The CDR3, as DNA: TGCGCCAGCAGCCAAAGGGGGCGGACAGGGCTCTATGGCTACACCTTC.

The genes are TRBV7-9 and TRBJ1-4; 8 nucleotides line up with TRBD1. CDR3 length: 17 residues. The V and J ends lost 5 bases and 0 bases, in that order; junction bases with no gene match: 8. CDR1 is SEHNR and CDR2 is FQNEAQ in the germline V gene (reference sequence). The CDR3 reads CASSPRTGTATNEKLFF. The CDR3 nucleotides read TGTGCCAGCAGCCCCCGGACAGGGACCGCAACTAATGAAAAACTGTTTTTT.

V gene TRBV5-4 combines with J gene TRBJ2-7, with D possibly TRBD2 on 8 matching bases. Germline V gene sequence: CDR1 SGHNT, CDR2 YYREEE (reference sequence). V was cut by 4 bases and J by 0 bases, with 20 bases left in between. CDR3 size: 17 residues. In nucleotides, the CDR3 is TGTGCCAGCAGCCCCAGGGGGAGCAGCGGGAGCTCCTACGAGCAGTACTTC. Residues: CASSPRGSSGSSYEQYF.

The gene calls are TRBV4-1 and TRBJ2-1; D might be TRBD1 (5 bases). The germline V gene encodes CDR1 MGHRA and CDR2 YSYEKL. Trimming cost V 4 bases and J 2 bases, with 15 bases left between them. The CDR3 sequence is 16 residues long. The CDR3 nucleotides read TGCGCCAGCAGCCCCCGGTATACCAGGGCCTACAATGAGCAGTTCTTC. This codes for CASSPRYTRAYNEQFF.

This clone appeared a single time. The rearrangement joins TRBV19 to TRBJ2-7, with D possibly being TRBD1 (6 bases). CDR3 length equals 15 residues. CDR1 is LNHDA, CDR2 SQIVND, per germline (reference sequence). V was pared by 3 bases and J by 4 bases, with 16 bases between. CDR3 sequence reads: CASSISGVLRYEQYF. As DNA, the CDR3 is TGTGCCAGTAGTATTTCAGGGGTCCTGCGGTACGAGCAGTACTTC.

The V and J genes are TRBV7-2 and TRBJ2-3; D gene unclear. CDR3 length: 14 residues. V dropped 5 bases and J dropped 4 bases, with 13 bases sitting between them. Germline assignment: CDR1 SGHTA and CDR2 FQGNSA. CDR3 bases: TGTGCCAGCAGCCAAAGGCAGGAGTCAGATACGCAGTATTTT. Translated, it gives CASSQRQESDTQYF.

This chain uses TRBV7-3 with TRBJ1-6; D gene uncertain. The CDR3 sequence is 15 residues long. V was clipped by 5 bases and J by 5 bases, with 13 bases between them. Germline V gene sequence: CDR1 SGHTA, CDR2 FQGTGA. The CDR3 nucleotides are TGTGCCAGCAGCCCCGCTGGCGGGAATAATTCACCCCTCCACTTT. Translating it yields CASSPAGGNNSPLHF.

This chain joins TRBV30 and TRBJ1-2; 12 nucleotides line up with TRBD1. The CDR3 totals 18 residues. CDR1 is GTSNPN, CDR2 SVGIG, per germline (reference sequence). V was clipped by 0 bases and J by 3 bases; unmatched bases: 11. The DNA of the CDR3 is TGTGCCTGGAGTGTAGGGACCCGGGACAGGGGGCATGACTATGGCTACACCTTC. Its translation is CAWSVGTRDRGHDYGYTF.

The chain is built from TRBV5-1 and TRBJ2-6, with TRBD1 identical over 7 bases. Germline values: CDR1 SGHRS, CDR2 YFSETQ. The ends lost 4 bases at V and 4 bases at J; junction bases unmatched: 11. The CDR3 has 17 residues. The DNA of the CDR3 is TGCGCCAGCAGCAGAAGAGGACAGGCCCACGGGGCCAACGTCCTGACTTTC. Its protein product is CASSRRGQAHGANVLTF. The entire variable domain, with the rest obtained from reference TRBV5-1 and TRBJ2-6, is as follows: KAGVTQTPRYLIKTRGQQVTLSCSPISGHRSVSWYQQTPGQGLQFLFEYFSETQRNKGNFPGRFSGRQFSNSRSEMNVSTLELGDSALYLCASSRRGQAHGANVLTFGAGSRLTVL.

The chain links TRBV4-3 to TRBJ2-1, with 8 bases aligning to TRBD2. The CDR3 runs 17 residues. J lost 7 bases, V lost 4 bases, and 15 bases had no gene match. CDR1 and CDR2 (germline): LGHNA, YSLEER. CDR3 protein: CASSREPGLGGRNEQFF. The CDR3 nucleotides are TGCGCCAGCAGCCGCGAACCGGGACTAGGTGGTAGGAATGAGCAGTTCTTC.

The gene calls are TRBV7-2 and TRBJ2-7; D is unclear. With 3 bases removed from V and 2 bases from J, the gap between germline ends came to 17 bases. Looked up from germline, CDR1 is SGHTA and CDR2 is FQGNSA. The CDR3 is 16 residues long. For the CDR3, the DNA is TGTGCCAGCAGCTTTAAAATCGAAAATCCGCCCTACGAGCAGTACTTC. It is translated as CASSFKIENPPYEQYF.

This sequence joins TRBV5-1 and TRBJ2-3, with D hard to call. Germline V gene sequence: CDR1 SGHRS, CDR2 YFSETQ. Between the trimmed V and J ends, which lost 3 bases and 1 base, there was a span of 9 bases. The CDR3 runs to 14 residues. CDR3 nucleotide sequence: TGCGCCAGCAGCTCCGAGGAAGGCACAGATACGCAGTATTTT. Its protein is CASSSEEGTDTQYF.

The chain couples TRBV29-1 to TRBJ2-7, with D tentatively TRBD1 or TRBD2 (5 bases each). V shed 4 bases and J shed 5 bases, with 15 bases lying between them. This CDR3 region has 13 residues. In germline, CDR1 is SQVTM, CDR2 ANQGSEA. CDR3 nucleotide sequence: TGCAGCGTTGCTCGCCTTGGGACCGACGAGCAGTACTTC. Translating gives CSVARLGTDEQYF.

The chain uses TRBV2 and TRBJ1-3; D call uncertain. Trimming shortened V by 2 bases and J by 8 bases, and 13 bases separated the two germline ends. Germline V gene lookup returns CDR1 SNHLY and CDR2 FYNNEI. The CDR3 sequence is 14 residues long. CDR3 nucleotides: TGTGCCAGCAGTGAATGGAAGGGTCTGGACACCATATATTTT. Its translation: CASSEWKGLDTIYF.

In regard to this clone: The same CDR3 can be traced to other DNA sequences in this sample. The chain joins TRBV18 to TRBJ2-3; D might be TRBD2 (5 bases). CDR1 and CDR2 (germline): KGHSH, LQKENI. V dropped 3 bases and J dropped 4 bases, with 8 bases sitting between them. The CDR3 has 13 residues. DNA for the CDR3: TGTGCCAGCTCACCTCGCGGGTCAGATACGCAGTATTTT. It codes for CASSPRGSDTQYF.

The J gene is TRBJ2-7, the V gene TRBV5-1; D is possibly TRBD2 (6 bases). The CDR3 runs to 16 residues. Trimming stripped 3 bases from V and 1 base from J, with 17 bases between. Germline CDR1 reads SGHRS; CDR2 reads YFSETQ. CDR3 in DNA: TGCGCCAGCAGCTGGGGCGTCGGGACTCAATCCTACGAGCAGTACTTC. Translated: CASSWGVGTQSYEQYF.

The rearrangement joins TRBV15 to TRBJ1-4; D not resolved. The CDR3 is made up of 17 amino acids. Germline CDR1 reads LNHNV; CDR2 reads YYDKDF (reference sequence). Trimming pared 3 bases from V and 7 bases from J, leaving 21 bases between. The CDR3, as DNA: TGTGCCACCAGCAGCAAGAGGGCCCAGGCGTATGGTGAAAAACTGTTTTTT. Translated: CATSSKRAQAYGEKLFF.

The V gene is TRBV5-1, the J gene TRBJ2-1; the D gene is possibly TRBD1 (6 bases). CDR3 length equals 16 residues. V dropped 0 bases and J dropped 6 bases, with 16 bases sitting between them. CDR1 is SGHRS and CDR2 is YFSETQ in the germline V gene. The CDR3 nucleotides are TGCGCCAGCAGCTTGGTGGGGGCTAGGACTGGCAATGAGCAGTTCTTC. This gives the protein CASSLVGARTGNEQFF.

This clone was counted only a few times. The chain carries TRBV6-5 and TRBJ1-5; perhaps TRBD1 as D (5 bases). This CDR3 has 15 amino acids. Germline CDR1 reads MNHEY; CDR2 reads SVGAGI. The V end lost 2 bases, the J end lost 6 bases, and 14 bases lay between the germline ends. The chain's CDR3 is CASSYDGASGQPQHF. CDR3 DNA sequence: TGTGCCAGCAGTTACGATGGGGCGTCGGGTCAGCCCCAGCATTTT.

The gene calls are TRBV2 and TRBJ2-6, with 8 nucleotides matching TRBD1. The V gene end was trimmed by 6 bases and the J gene end by 2 bases; junction bases not matched to a gene: 6. The CDR3 loop spans 16 amino acids. The germline CDR1 and CDR2 sequences are SNHLY and FYNNEI. CDR3 amino acids: CASRPQGAAGANVLTF. The CDR3 DNA reads TGTGCCAGCAGACCCCAGGGGGCGGCTGGGGCCAACGTCCTGACTTTC. Filled out from reference TRBV2 and TRBJ2-6, the complete variable domain reads EPEVTQTPSHQVTQMGQEVILRCVPISNHLYFYWYRQILGQKVEFLVSFYNNEISEKSEIFDDQFSVERPDGSNFTLKIRSTKLEDSAMYFCASRPQGAAGANVLTFGAGSRLTVL.

For this clone: Relative to the germline gene, one junction end is altered; a read error may explain this. This rearrangement joins TRBV7-9 to TRBJ2-7, with D possibly being TRBD2 (6 bases). The CDR3 covers 12 residues. Germline CDR1 is SEHNR and CDR2 is FQNEAQ (reference sequence). CDR3 DNA sequence: TGCCAATGCTCGGGGGTAGGATCCGAGCAGTACTTC. It yields the protein CQCSGVGSEQYF.